A single sample gave rise to the 22 T cell receptor beta chains below, sequenced in a study of blood T cell repertoires in COVID-19. Measured with immunoSEQ multiplex PCR; TCRdb has only the in-frame clones, and not every one. The sample lists 200,000 to 300,000 clones, roughly 86% occurring once. Sequencing was carried out using peripheral blood. These receptors were taken from a woman aged 60-75 years who had recovered from COVID-19.

The V and J genes are TRBV7-2 and TRBJ1-1, with no clear D. Trimming removed 4 bases at V and 1 base at J, with 10 bases between. The CDR3 is 14 residues long. In germline, CDR1 is SGHTA, CDR2 FQGNSA. CDR3 protein: CASSYSPGNTEAFF. CDR3 in DNA: TGTGCCAGCAGCTACTCCCCCGGGAACACTGAAGCTTTCTTT. The full variable domain, rest sourced from reference TRBV7-2 and TRBJ1-1, is GAGVSQSPSNKVTEKGKDVELRCDPISGHTALYWYRQSLGQGLEFLIYFQGNSAPDKSGLPSDRFSAERTGGSVSTLTIQRTQQEDSAVYLCASSYSPGNTEAFFGQGTRLTVV.

The V and J genes are TRBV28 and TRBJ1-2; weak D call: TRBD1 (6 bases). The germline V and J ends were trimmed by 4 bases and 8 bases, with 11 bases remaining between them. CDR1 is MDHEN and CDR2 is SYDVKM in the germline V gene. CDR3 length equals 12 residues. Here the CDR3 DNA reads TGTGCCAGCAGTTCACAGGGTAGCGGCTACACCTTC. It specifies CASSSQGSGYTF.

This clone was recorded once. The chain carries TRBV15 and TRBJ2-7; possible D gene TRBD2, 5 bases. The V end lost 1 base, the J end lost 6 bases, and 16 bases lay between the germline ends. Looked up from germline, CDR1 is LNHNV and CDR2 is YYDKDF (reference sequence). CDR3 length: 15 residues. In nucleotides, the CDR3 is TGTGCCACCAGCAGAGGCCCAGCTAGCAGGCTCGAGCAGTACTTC. It yields the protein CATSRGPASRLEQYF.

The chain uses TRBV7-2 and TRBJ1-5; D possibly corresponds to TRBD1 (5 bases). CDR1 and CDR2 (germline): SGHTA, FQGNSA. This CDR3 is built from 15 residues. With 4 bases removed from V and 0 bases from J, the gap between germline ends came to 10 bases. The CDR3 region is CASSSGLYSNQPQHF. CDR3 in DNA: TGTGCCAGCAGCTCGGGACTTTATAGCAATCAGCCCCAGCATTTT.

The chain recombines TRBV3-1 (or the pseudogene TRBV3-2) with TRBJ2-3; possible D gene TRBD2, 7 bases. Germline CDR1 and CDR2: LGHDT and YNNKEL (reference sequence). The CDR3 sequence is 16 residues long. Trimming pared 4 bases from V and 1 base from J, leaving 15 bases between. The CDR3 sequence: CASSRTTGGGTDTQYF. The CDR3, as DNA: TGTGCCAGCAGCCGCACCACGGGGGGCGGCACAGATACGCAGTATTTT.

This clone was seen a few times. CDR3 protein: CASSLTATGAYEQYF. In nucleotides, the CDR3 is TGTGCCAGCAGTTTAACCGCGACAGGGGCCTACGAGCAGTACTTC. This chain joins TRBV28 and TRBJ2-7; TRBD1 matches 8 bases. The CDR3 is made up of 15 amino acids. Trimming cost V 2 bases and J 2 bases; bases outside gene matches: 5. Germline CDR1 reads MDHEN; CDR2 reads SYDVKM.

The chain uses TRBV6-4 and TRBJ2-7; tentatively, D is TRBD2 (5 bases). Germline assignment: CDR1 MRHNA and CDR2 SNTAGT. Trimming pared 6 bases from V and 2 bases from J, leaving 20 bases between. The CDR3 has 16 residues. The CDR3 DNA reads TGTGCCAGCAGCCCCACGTTCTTGGACTGTACCTACGAGCAGTACTTC. Translation gives CASSPTFLDCTYEQYF.

The chain employs TRBV2 and TRBJ1-5, with D tentatively TRBD1 (6 bases). The germline CDR1 and CDR2 sequences are SNHLY and FYNNEI. This CDR3 has 14 residues. Trimming cost V 6 bases and J 4 bases, with 13 bases left between them. The CDR3 nucleotides read TGTGCCAGCAGCGAGTGGACAGAGAATCAGCCCCAGCATTTT. This gives the protein CASSEWTENQPQHF.

The chain uses TRBV6-5 and TRBJ1-2; D is perhaps TRBD1 (6 bases). CDR3 size: 13 residues. Germline V lookup: CDR1 MNHEY, CDR2 SVGAGI. V was clipped by 4 bases and J by 2 bases, with 8 bases between them. Written as DNA, the CDR3 is TGTGCCAGCAGTTTTGGACAGAACTATGGCTACACCTTC. Amino acids: CASSFGQNYGYTF.

Only a few counts were recorded for this clone. J is TRBJ1-5 and V is TRBV19; no clear D. CDR3 length: 15 amino acids. Germline CDR1 reads LNHDA; CDR2 reads SQIVND (reference sequence). V was shortened by 5 bases and J by 4 bases, with 15 bases between the two germline ends. Here the CDR3 reads CASSPSSGANQPQHF. As DNA, the CDR3 is TGTGCCAGTAGTCCCTCTTCGGGAGCGAATCAGCCCCAGCATTTT. Full variable domain (rest looked up from reference TRBV19 and TRBJ1-5): DGGITQSPKYLFRKEGQNVTLSCEQNLNHDAMYWYRQDPGQGLRLIYYSQIVNDFQKGDIAEGYSVSREKKESFPLTVTSAQKNPTAFYLCASSPSSGANQPQHFGDGTRLSIL.

V gene TRBV7-3 combines with J gene TRBJ2-6, with D perhaps matching TRBD1 (5 bases). The V and J ends lost 2 bases and 1 base respectively, with 9 bases between them. In germline, CDR1 is SGHTA, CDR2 FQGTGA. The CDR3 spans 16 residues. CDR3: CASSLPRGSGANVLTF. DNA for the CDR3: TGTGCCAGCAGCTTACCAAGGGGATCTGGGGCCAACGTCCTGACTTTC.

The chain employs TRBV7-9 and TRBJ1-5; 7 nucleotides align to TRBD1. This CDR3 spans 14 amino acids. V was pared by 0 bases and J by 7 bases, with 3 bases of the junction left unmatched. CDR1 is SEHNR and CDR2 is FQNEAQ in the germline V gene (reference sequence). The CDR3 coding sequence is TGTGCCAGCAGCTTAGCAGGGGGCGGACAGCCCCAGCATTTT. Translating it yields CASSLAGGGQPQHF. Using reference TRBV7-9 and TRBJ1-5 for the parts outside the CDR3, the full variable domain is DTGVSQNPRHKITKRGQNVTFRCDPISEHNRLYWYRQTLGQGPEFLTYFQNEAQLEKSRLLSDRFSAERPKGSFSTLEIQRTEQGDSAMYLCASSLAGGGQPQHFGDGTRLSIL.

This chain uses TRBV6-4 with TRBJ2-7, with 7 nucleotides matching TRBD2. V lost 0 bases and J lost 3; bases outside the gene matches: 8. From germline, CDR1 is MRHNA and CDR2 SNTAGT. The CDR3 sequence is 16 residues long. CDR3 sequence: CASSDSTGTTYYEQYF. CDR3 DNA: TGTGCCAGCAGTGACTCGACTGGGACTACCTACTACGAGCAGTACTTC.

The chain carries TRBV11-2 and TRBJ2-7; D unclear. The V gene lost 1 base and the J gene lost 7 bases, with 8 bases spanning the gap. This CDR3 is 12 amino acids long. CDR1 and CDR2 from the germline V gene are SGHAT and FQNNGV. The CDR3 DNA reads TGTGCCAGCAGCTTAGGGCCAAAAGAGCAGTACTTC. It codes for CASSLGPKEQYF.

About this clone itself: Other DNA sequences in the same sample also yield this CDR3. The chain links TRBV11-2 to TRBJ1-2; 7 positions match TRBD1. This CDR3 spans 13 amino acids. Germline values: CDR1 SGHAT, CDR2 FQNNGV. Trimming cost V 1 base and J 5 bases; bases outside gene matches: 1. Here the CDR3 DNA reads TGTGCCAGCAGCTTAGGGACAGGTTATGGCTACACCTTC. Residues: CASSLGTGYGYTF. Drawing the rest from reference TRBV11-2 and TRBJ1-2, the complete variable domain is EAGVAQSPRYKIIEKRQSVAFWCNPISGHATLYWYQQILGQGPKLLIQFQNNGVVDDSQLPKDRFSAERLKGVDSTLKIQPAKLEDSAVYLCASSLGTGYGYTFGSGTRLTVV.

This CDR3 reads CASSPGQGRLEKLFF. The CDR3 DNA follows: TGTGCCAGCAGCCCGGGACAGGGTAGATTGGAAAAACTGTTTTTT. The V and J genes are TRBV6-5 and TRBJ1-4; TRBD1 matches at 9 bases. Germline V gives CDR1 MNHEY, CDR2 SVGAGI. The V gene end was trimmed by 6 bases and the J gene end by 8 bases; junction bases not matched to a gene: 10. This CDR3 comprises 15 residues.

This clone was seen just once. This specimen includes other DNA sequences encoding the same CDR3. The V and J genes are TRBV9 and TRBJ1-2, with D possibly TRBD1 on 5 matching bases. Trimming removed 0 bases at V and 4 bases at J, with 10 bases between. This CDR3 has 14 amino acids. In germline, CDR1 is SGDLS, CDR2 YYNGEE. This CDR3 reads CASSVGGGVYGYTF. The CDR3 DNA reads as TGTGCCAGCAGCGTAGGGGGAGGGGTCTATGGCTACACCTTC.

The V call is TRBV10-3, the J call TRBJ2-7, with TRBD2 matching 14 bases. The CDR3 sequence is 13 residues long. Germline V gene sequence: CDR1 ENHRY, CDR2 SYGVKD. In DNA form, the CDR3 reads TGTCGGACTAGCGGGGGGTTTGGCCACGAGCAGTACTTC. Amino acids: CRTSGGFGHEQYF.

The chain uses TRBV4-1 and TRBJ2-2, with a tentative D call TRBD1 (6 bases). CDR3 length: 16 amino acids. The V end lost 0 bases, the J end lost 1 base, and 9 bases lay between the germline ends. Germline CDR1 and CDR2: MGHRA and YSYEKL. The DNA for the CDR3 is TGCGCCAGCAGCCAAGATACAGGGATGAACACCGGGGAGCTGTTTTTT. Protein sequence: CASSQDTGMNTGELFF.

This chain uses TRBV7-9 with TRBJ2-2, with 10 positions matching TRBD1. CDR1 and CDR2 (germline): SEHNR, FQNEAQ (reference sequence). The V gene end was trimmed by 5 bases and the J gene end by 4 bases; junction bases not matched to a gene: 4. This CDR3 region has 15 residues. The DNA for the CDR3 is TGTGCCAGCAGCCGGACAGGGGGAAGCACCGGGGAGCTGTTTTTT. Translating it yields CASSRTGGSTGELFF.

The rearrangement uses TRBV28 and TRBJ1-2; TRBD1 aligns across 9 bases. Germline CDR1 is MDHEN and CDR2 is SYDVKM. Trimming took 8 bases from V and 6 from J; bases not matched to a gene: 10. The CDR3 is 14 residues long. CDR3 protein: CASYKQGAVNGYTF. CDR3 sequence (DNA): TGTGCCAGCTATAAACAGGGGGCGGTTAATGGCTACACCTTC.

This chain connects TRBV9 to TRBJ2-2, with 9 bases that match TRBD2. Losses at the gene ends were 4 bases for V and 4 bases for J; bases not matched to a gene: 5. The germline V gene has CDR1 SGDLS and CDR2 YYNGEE. This CDR3 is built from 15 residues. The CDR3 DNA follows: TGTGCCAGCAGCTTGCGGGGGGGCGGCACCGGGGAGCTGTTTTTT. This translates into CASSLRGGGTGELFF.